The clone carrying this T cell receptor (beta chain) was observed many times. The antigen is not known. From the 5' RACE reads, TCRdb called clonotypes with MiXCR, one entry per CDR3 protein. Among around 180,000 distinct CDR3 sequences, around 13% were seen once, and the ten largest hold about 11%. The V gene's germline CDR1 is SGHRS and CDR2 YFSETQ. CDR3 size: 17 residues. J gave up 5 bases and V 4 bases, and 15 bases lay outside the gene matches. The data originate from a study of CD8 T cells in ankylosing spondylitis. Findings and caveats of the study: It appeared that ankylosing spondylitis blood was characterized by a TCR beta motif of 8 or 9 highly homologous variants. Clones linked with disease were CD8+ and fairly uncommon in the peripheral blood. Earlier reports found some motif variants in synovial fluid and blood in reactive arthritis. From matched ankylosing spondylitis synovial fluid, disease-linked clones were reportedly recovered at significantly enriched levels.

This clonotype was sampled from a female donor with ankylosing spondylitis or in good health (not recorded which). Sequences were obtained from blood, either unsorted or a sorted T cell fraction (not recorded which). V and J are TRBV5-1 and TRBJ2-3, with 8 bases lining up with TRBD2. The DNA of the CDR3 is TGCGCCAGCAGCCTATGGTTGGCTAGCGGGTCGGGAGATACGCAGTATTTT. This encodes CASSLWLASGSGDTQYF.